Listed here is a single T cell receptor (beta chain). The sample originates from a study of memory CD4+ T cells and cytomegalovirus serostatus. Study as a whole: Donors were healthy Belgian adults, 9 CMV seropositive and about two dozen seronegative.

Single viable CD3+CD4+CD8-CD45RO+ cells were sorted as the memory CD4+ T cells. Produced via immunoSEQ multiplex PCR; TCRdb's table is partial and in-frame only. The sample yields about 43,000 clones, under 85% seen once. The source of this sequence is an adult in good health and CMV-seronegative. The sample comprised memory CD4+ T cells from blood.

Here the CDR3 reads CASSPRTGGYNEQFF. DNA for the CDR3: TGTGCCAGTAGTCCAAGGACAGGGGGCTACAATGAGCAGTTCTTC. V is TRBV19 and J is TRBJ2-1; TRBD1 matches at 10 bases. CDR1 is LNHDA and CDR2 is SQIVND in the germline V gene (reference sequence). V was pared by 5 bases and J by 3 bases, with 4 bases of the junction left unmatched. The CDR3 sequence is 15 residues long.